The clone carrying this T cell receptor (beta chain) was seen more than once but under ten times. This entry is derived from a study of cytomegalovirus exposure and HLA in healthy donors. The CDR3 totals 14 residues. CDR1 is SGHVS, CDR2 FQNEAQ, per germline. V dropped 2 bases and J dropped 0 bases, with 6 bases sitting between them. PCR involved 60 Vbeta and 13 Jbeta primers. The protocol was immunoSEQ multiplex PCR, while the TCRdb copy is restricted to in-frame clones and leaves out a portion. Counted here are approximately 130,000 clones, 78% occurring once; the ten biggest clones make up 1.8%. Sequencing was performed on PBMCs. The chain links TRBV7-8 to TRBJ2-3, with D uncertain. The clonotype was recovered from a woman in her thirties or forties in good health and CMV-seronegative. The CDR3 here is CASSLSESTDTQYF. CDR3 DNA sequence: TGTGCCAGCAGCTTAAGCGAAAGCACAGATACGCAGTATTTT.